What follows are 20 T cell receptor beta chains derived from one specimen sequenced in a study of blood T cell repertoires in COVID-19. Produced via immunoSEQ multiplex PCR; TCRdb's table is partial and in-frame only. The sample has roughly 120,000 clones, around 87% seen once. Sequencing was performed on peripheral blood. These receptors originate from a human donor in a cohort sampled during active COVID-19.

This clone was counted once. V gene TRBV7-9 combines with J gene TRBJ2-5, with TRBD2 matching over 10 bases. The germline V gene has CDR1 SEHNR and CDR2 FQNEAQ (reference sequence). J was trimmed by 0 bases and V by 5 bases; bases with no gene match: 3. The CDR3 sequence is 15 residues long. CDR3 bases: TGTGCCAGCAGCCCCACTAGCGGGGACCAAGAGACCCAGTACTTC. Residues: CASSPTSGDQETQYF.

This clone was counted once. The J gene is TRBJ2-5, the V gene TRBV10-2; 8 nucleotides agree with TRBD1. V shed 3 bases, J shed 4 bases, and the junction held 13 bases outside the gene matches. The V gene's germline CDR1 is WSHSY and CDR2 SAAADI. There are 17 residues in the CDR3. CDR3 sequence: CASSELEQGVVGETQYF. CDR3 nucleotide sequence: TGCGCCAGCAGTGAATTGGAACAGGGGGTCGTAGGAGAGACCCAGTACTTC.

This chain joins TRBV12-5 and TRBJ1-1; no reliable D call. Germline CDR1 LGHNT, CDR2 FRNRAP. The V gene lost 1 base and the J gene lost 1 base, with 10 bases spanning the gap. The CDR3 covers 15 residues. This CDR3 reads CASGLALLANTEAFF. The CDR3 DNA is TGTGCTAGTGGTTTGGCCCTTTTGGCGAACACTGAAGCTTTCTTT.

The chain joins TRBV27 to TRBJ1-4; TRBD1 matches 7 bases. With V trimmed by 5 bases and J by 12 bases, 12 bases remained unmatched. CDR1 MNHEY and CDR2 SMNVEV come from the germline V gene (reference sequence). There are 14 residues in the CDR3. This CDR3 reads CASSRWGQWLELFF. The CDR3 DNA is TGTGCCAGCAGTCGGTGGGGACAGTGGTTAGAACTGTTTTTT.

The chain employs TRBV6-5 and TRBJ1-3, with 8 bases identical to TRBD1. With V trimmed by 6 bases and J by 4 bases, 5 bases remained unmatched. This CDR3 contains 14 residues. The germline gives CDR1 MNHEY, CDR2 SVGAGI. The CDR3 here is CASRQTGVGNTIYF. CDR3 sequence (DNA): TGTGCCAGCAGACAGACAGGGGTGGGAAACACCATATATTTT.

The chain links TRBV28 to TRBJ1-2; the match to TRBD1 covers 7 bases. V was pared by 6 bases and J by 4 bases, with 11 bases of the junction left unmatched. This CDR3 spans 15 amino acids. Per germline, CDR1 MDHEN and CDR2 SYDVKM. CDR3 sequence: CASSSYRGQFYGYTF. CDR3 sequence (DNA): TGTGCCAGCAGCTCCTACCGGGGACAGTTCTATGGCTACACCTTC.

The chain carries TRBV5-1 and TRBJ2-3; D is unclear. V lost 0 bases and J 4 bases, leaving 9 bases between the germline ends. Germline V CDR1 and CDR2: SGHRS, YFSETQ. The CDR3 contains 14 residues. CDR3 residues: CASSLDRVADTQYF. DNA for the CDR3: TGCGCCAGCAGCTTGGACCGCGTCGCAGATACGCAGTATTTT.

The J gene is TRBJ2-1, the V gene TRBV24-1; tentative D call: TRBD1 (6 bases). Trimming shortened V by 3 bases and J by 6 bases, and 11 bases separated the two germline ends. The CDR3 length is 14 residues. CDR1 and CDR2 from the germline V gene are KGHDR and SFDVKD. CDR3 nucleotides: TGTGCCACCAGTGATAAACAGGGTGGCAATGAGCAGTTCTTC. Its translation is CATSDKQGGNEQFF.

V and J are TRBV28 and TRBJ1-2; the D gene is possibly TRBD1 (6 bases). CDR1 is MDHEN and CDR2 is SYDVKM in the germline V gene. The CDR3 extends over 14 amino acids. V was pared by 7 bases and J by 4 bases, with 16 bases between. CDR3 loop: CASNYAPDSYGYTF. The CDR3 nucleotides read TGTGCCAGCAACTACGCCCCGGACAGCTATGGCTACACCTTC.

The CDR3 sequence: CASHDQSGGSEAFF. The DNA for the CDR3 is TGTGCCAGCCACGACCAATCGGGGGGGAGTGAAGCTTTCTTT. The J gene is TRBJ1-1, the V gene TRBV2; weak D call: TRBD1 (5 bases). The CDR3 is 14 amino acids. From germline, CDR1 is SNHLY and CDR2 FYNNEI. Trimming removed 8 bases at V and 7 bases at J, with 20 bases between.

J is TRBJ2-1 and V is TRBV11-2; perhaps TRBD2 as D (6 bases). This CDR3 contains 16 residues. CDR1 is SGHAT and CDR2 is FQNNGV in the germline V gene. Trimming removed 5 bases at V and 0 bases at J, with 14 bases between. CDR3 coding DNA: TGTGCCAGCAGCACCTATAGCGGCCACTCCTACAATGAGCAGTTCTTC. This encodes CASSTYSGHSYNEQFF.

V gene TRBV15 combines with J gene TRBJ2-1; TRBD1 matches 12 bases. The CDR3 extends over 13 amino acids. V lost 8 bases and J lost 10; bases outside the gene matches: 6. Germline CDR1 reads LNHNV; CDR2 reads YYDKDF (reference sequence). This chain's CDR3 is CATEGQGAQEQFF. The CDR3 nucleotides read TGTGCCACCGAGGGACAGGGGGCGCAGGAGCAGTTCTTC.

The rearrangement uses TRBV7-2 and TRBJ1-2; unclear D gene. Trimming took off 2 bases at V and 5 bases at J, with 9 bases between the two ends. Germline V gene lookup returns CDR1 SGHTA and CDR2 FQGNSA. CDR3 size: 13 residues. In DNA form, the CDR3 reads TGTGCCAGCAGCTTAATCCAGGCATATGGCTACACCTTC. This codes for CASSLIQAYGYTF. Variable domain in full (rest from reference TRBV7-2 and TRBJ1-2): GAGVSQSPSNKVTEKGKDVELRCDPISGHTALYWYRQSLGQGLEFLIYFQGNSAPDKSGLPSDRFSAERTGGSVSTLTIQRTQQEDSAVYLCASSLIQAYGYTFGSGTRLTVV.

CDR3 region: CASSLTQATNTGELFF. The CDR3 coding sequence is TGTGCCAGCAGCTTAACACAGGCGACGAACACCGGGGAGCTGTTTTTT. The chain carries TRBV7-9 and TRBJ2-2, with D tentatively TRBD1 (5 bases). Germline CDR1 SEHNR, CDR2 FQNEAQ (reference sequence). The CDR3 is 16 amino acids. Trimming stripped 2 bases from V and 0 bases from J, with 10 bases between.

The chain carries TRBV2 and TRBJ2-1; 10 nucleotides match TRBD2. The germline CDR1 and CDR2 sequences are SNHLY and FYNNEI. The CDR3 spans 12 residues. J was trimmed by 8 bases and V by 10 bases; bases with no gene match: 5. CDR3: CATSGRAHEQFF. The CDR3 bases are TGTGCCACGAGCGGGAGGGCCCATGAGCAGTTCTTC.

The chain links TRBV3-1 (or the pseudogene TRBV3-2) to TRBJ1-4, with TRBD1 matching over 7 bases. Germline CDR1 is LGHDT and CDR2 is YNNKEL (reference sequence). CDR3 length: 14 amino acids. The V segment lost 5 bases and the J segment 5 bases; nucleotides outside the gene matches: 5. The CDR3 sequence: CASSAQGWNEKLFF. As DNA, the CDR3 is TGTGCCAGCAGCGCACAGGGGTGGAATGAAAAACTGTTTTTT.

V is TRBV11-2 and J is TRBJ2-5; 7 bases align to TRBD2. After removal of 3 bases from V and 5 bases from J, the junction contained 12 bases not matched to a gene. Germline lookup yields CDR1 SGHAT and CDR2 FQNNGV. This CDR3 has 16 amino acids. The CDR3 DNA sequence: TGTGCCAGCAGCTTTGGGAGGGGTGGCGGCGGGGAGACCCAGTACTTC. This sequence encodes CASSFGRGGGGETQYF.

On this clone: A read error may produce the germline difference seen at one junction end. This chain links TRBV7-7 with TRBJ2-1; 14 bases fit TRBD2. This CDR3 comprises 16 residues. CDR1 is SSHAT and CDR2 is FNYEAQ in the germline V gene (reference sequence). The CDR3 region is CASSPRTSGGIGEQFF. The CDR3 coding sequence is TGTGCTAGCAGCCCGCGGACTAGCGGGGGGATAGGTGAGCAGTTCTTC.

V usage is TRBV28 and J usage is TRBJ2-7; no definite D call. This CDR3 spans 12 amino acids. Looked up from germline, CDR1 is MDHEN and CDR2 is SYDVKM. The DNA of the CDR3 is TGTGTGTCGGCAGACACCAACTACGAGCAGTACTTC. Its translation is CVSADTNYEQYF.

The V gene is TRBV3-1 (or the pseudogene TRBV3-2), the J gene TRBJ2-3; 9 positions match TRBD2. The germline V gene encodes CDR1 LGHDT and CDR2 YNNKEL (reference sequence). The trim removed 4 bases at V and 2 bases at J, leaving 10 bases unmatched. The CDR3 is 17 residues long. CDR3 coding DNA: TGTGCCAGCAGCCCACCGGGACTAGCCTACCCCACAGATACGCAGTATTTT. Its translation is CASSPPGLAYPTDTQYF.